This TCR beta chain was identified in a study of shared clonotypes between healthy human individuals. In the study's own analysis: In the immunoSEQ data, sequences were junction-only and lacked quality scores, so filtering differed. Profiled with immunoSEQ multiplex PCR; TCRdb holds only in-frame clones, not every one. V, J and clone size reflect that table, while D and trimming were determined from the DNA. The sample consists of fewer than 1.4 million clones, about 84% of them appearing once. Germline-derived CDR1 and CDR2 are SGHTA and FQGNSA. The CDR3 sequence is 16 residues long. The trim removed 5 bases at V and 2 bases at J, leaving 8 bases unmatched.

What was sequenced was memory CD4+ T cells from PBMCs. As to subset: CD45RA-negative fraction. The rearrangement uses TRBV7-2 and TRBJ2-3; 9 bases agree with TRBD2. The sequence was obtained from a man between 18 and 29 years old in good health. Some clones in this sample may be carry-over from other donors' samples. The CDR3 protein is CASSESSGRFTDTQYF. In nucleotides, the CDR3 is TGTGCCAGCAGCGAGAGTAGCGGGAGATTCACAGATACGCAGTATTTT.